These 17 T cell receptor beta chains were sequenced from one sample in a study of shared clonotypes between healthy human individuals. Data came from immunoSEQ multiplex PCR; TCRdb stores just in-frame clones and leaves some out. The sample lists roughly 700,000 clones; about 74% were seen once. The specimen was memory CD4+ T cells sorted from blood. Specified subset: CD45RA-negative fraction. Every receptor here comes from a woman in her twenties or thirties in good health.

This clone appeared many times. CDR3 DNA sequence: TGTGCCAGCAGGCACGGGAGGGGCTATGAAGACAATGAGCAGTTCTTC. Its translation: CASRHGRGYEDNEQFF. The chain employs TRBV28 and TRBJ2-1, with 8 bases lining up with TRBD2. V lost 6 bases to trimming and J lost 5 bases; unmatched junction nucleotides: 12. Germline assignment: CDR1 MDHEN and CDR2 SYDVKM. This CDR3 contains 16 residues.

This chain's CDR3 is CASGDDPFGYTF. CDR3 coding DNA: TGTGCCAGCGGAGACGACCCCTTTGGCTACACCTTC. The chain couples TRBV28 to TRBJ1-2; D not resolved. Germline loops: CDR1 MDHEN, CDR2 SYDVKM. The length of the CDR3 is 12 residues. Trimming removed 8 bases at V and 7 bases at J, with 14 bases between.

The V gene is TRBV28, the J gene TRBJ2-5, with TRBD1 matching 10 bases. This CDR3 has 16 residues. CDR1 is MDHEN and CDR2 is SYDVKM in the germline V gene. The trim removed 6 bases at V and 4 bases at J, leaving 11 bases unmatched. CDR3 amino acids: CASRGVTGGRVETQYF. CDR3 DNA sequence: TGTGCCAGCAGAGGAGTGACAGGGGGCCGGGTAGAGACCCAGTACTTC.

J is TRBJ1-2 and V is TRBV2; D ambiguous. Germline values: CDR1 SNHLY, CDR2 FYNNEI. This CDR3 comprises 15 residues. Trimming cost V 3 bases and J 1 base, with 12 bases left between them. The CDR3 protein is CASSDPPSHNYGYTF. DNA of the CDR3: TGTGCCAGCAGTGATCCTCCCAGCCATAACTATGGCTACACCTTC.

V usage is TRBV7-8 and J usage is TRBJ1-2; D is unresolved. V dropped 0 bases and J dropped 7 bases, with 9 bases sitting between them. The germline CDR1 and CDR2 sequences are SGHVS and FQNEAQ. The CDR3 runs 13 residues. The chain's CDR3 is CASSLAGSGGYTF. As DNA, the CDR3 is TGTGCCAGCAGCTTAGCCGGGAGTGGTGGCTACACCTTC.

This rearrangement joins TRBV6-5 to TRBJ1-1; D possibly corresponds to TRBD1 (6 bases). V lost 4 bases to trimming and J lost 5 bases, with 8 bases between them. The CDR3 extends over 12 amino acids. Germline V gives CDR1 MNHEY, CDR2 SVGAGI. CDR3: CASSFRGTEAFF. CDR3 nucleotide sequence: TGTGCCAGCAGTTTTAGGGGGACTGAAGCTTTCTTT.

The chain employs TRBV2 and TRBJ1-1; TRBD1 might be the D (5 bases). Germline-derived CDR1 and CDR2 are SNHLY and FYNNEI. With 5 bases removed from V and 6 bases from J, the gap between germline ends came to 13 bases. This CDR3 has 13 amino acids. The CDR3 nucleotides read TGTGCCAGCAGTCTACAAGACAGAGCTGAAGCTTTCTTT. Protein sequence: CASSLQDRAEAFF.

J is TRBJ1-4 and V is TRBV27, with TRBD1 matching over 9 bases. Trimming cost V 6 bases and J 7 bases; bases outside gene matches: 9. Germline-derived CDR1 and CDR2 are MNHEY and SMNVEV (reference sequence). The CDR3 runs 15 residues. CDR3 bases: TGTGCCAGCAGCCGGGCCGGGACAGGGATTGAAAAACTGTTTTTT. Translated: CASSRAGTGIEKLFF.

This clone was detected only a few times. V usage is TRBV7-9 and J usage is TRBJ1-1, with D possibly TRBD1 on 5 matching bases. V was cut by 6 bases and J by 0 bases, with 11 bases left in between. CDR1 is SEHNR, CDR2 FQNEAQ, per germline (reference sequence). This CDR3 has 14 residues. CDR3 DNA: TGTGCCAGCAGACGGGACCGCCTGAACACTGAAGCTTTCTTT. Its translation: CASRRDRLNTEAFF.

The rearrangement joins TRBV7-2 to TRBJ2-5; either TRBD1 or TRBD2 may fit D (6 bases each). The CDR3 loop spans 15 amino acids. The V end lost 1 base, the J end lost 5 bases, and 14 bases lay between the germline ends. Per the germline V gene, CDR1 is SGHTA and CDR2 is FQGNSA. In DNA form, the CDR3 reads TGTGCCAGCAGCTTAGAAGGGCAGGGGAGGGAGACCCAGTACTTC. Translation: CASSLEGQGRETQYF.

CDR3 in amino acids: CASSRSIAGGKNEQFF. The CDR3 DNA reads as TGTGCCAGCAGCCGGTCTATCGCGGGAGGGAAAAATGAGCAGTTCTTC. This rearrangement joins TRBV6-6 to TRBJ2-1, with 9 nucleotides matching TRBD2. This CDR3 is 16 amino acids long. Trimming at V came to 6 bases and at J to 7 bases, leaving 13 bases not matched to a gene. Germline loops: CDR1 MNHNY, CDR2 SVGAGI (reference sequence).

The CDR3 nucleotides are TGCAGCGTTGACAGGGACGGCTATGGCTACACCTTC. Residues: CSVDRDGYGYTF. The chain links TRBV29-1 to TRBJ1-2, with D perhaps matching TRBD1 (5 bases). Germline CDR1 SQVTM, CDR2 ANQGSEA. Trimming cost V 3 bases and J 4 bases, with 9 bases left between them. This CDR3 is built from 12 residues.

The rearrangement uses TRBV19 and TRBJ2-5; D gene unclear. From germline, CDR1 is LNHDA and CDR2 SQIVND (reference sequence). CDR3 size: 14 residues. Trimming shortened V by 1 base and J by 0 bases, and 6 bases separated the two germline ends. CDR3 region: CASSIGTNQETQYF. In DNA form, the CDR3 reads TGTGCCAGTAGTATAGGTACGAACCAAGAGACCCAGTACTTC.

The V call is TRBV5-6, the J call TRBJ2-5; D is uncertain. Matching the DNA end better, TRBJ2-7 makes the J call doubtful. CDR1 SGHDT and CDR2 YYEEEE come from the germline V gene. CDR3 length: 14 amino acids. This CDR3 reads CASSLVGGNYEQYF. The CDR3 DNA follows: TGTGCCAGCAGCTTGGTGGGTGGAAACTACGAGCAGTACTTC.

V gene TRBV18 combines with J gene TRBJ1-4, with D possibly TRBD1 on 5 matching bases. The CDR3 is made up of 14 amino acids. The germline V and J ends were trimmed by 6 bases and 8 bases, with 16 bases remaining between them. Germline assignment: CDR1 KGHSH and CDR2 LQKENI. This CDR3 is CASSPVRGEEKLFF. The DNA for the CDR3 is TGTGCCAGCTCCCCGGTTAGGGGCGAGGAAAAACTGTTTTTT. Full variable domain (missing parts from reference TRBV18 and TRBJ1-4): NAGVMQNPRHLVRRRGQEARLRCSPMKGHSHVYWYRQLPEEGLKFMVYLQKENIIDESGMPKERFSAEFPKEGPSILRIQQVVRGDSAAYFCASSPVRGEEKLFFGSGTQLSVL.

This chain uses TRBV2 with TRBJ2-1; a weak D match, TRBD2 (6 bases). Trimming pared 10 bases from V and 6 bases from J, leaving 16 bases between. Germline V gives CDR1 SNHLY, CDR2 FYNNEI. The CDR3 runs to 13 residues. CDR3 residues: CATSTRTINEQFF. CDR3 bases: TGTGCCACTTCTACGAGGACTATCAATGAGCAGTTCTTC.

This rearrangement joins TRBV6-5 to TRBJ2-3, with D perhaps matching TRBD2 (5 bases). V was pared by 7 bases and J by 8 bases, with 22 bases between. Germline loops: CDR1 MNHEY, CDR2 SVGAGI. This CDR3 has 15 residues. The CDR3 nucleotides are TGTGCCAGCACCGACCGGAGCATCATCGGAGGTACGCAGTATTTT. Its protein product is CASTDRSIIGGTQYF.